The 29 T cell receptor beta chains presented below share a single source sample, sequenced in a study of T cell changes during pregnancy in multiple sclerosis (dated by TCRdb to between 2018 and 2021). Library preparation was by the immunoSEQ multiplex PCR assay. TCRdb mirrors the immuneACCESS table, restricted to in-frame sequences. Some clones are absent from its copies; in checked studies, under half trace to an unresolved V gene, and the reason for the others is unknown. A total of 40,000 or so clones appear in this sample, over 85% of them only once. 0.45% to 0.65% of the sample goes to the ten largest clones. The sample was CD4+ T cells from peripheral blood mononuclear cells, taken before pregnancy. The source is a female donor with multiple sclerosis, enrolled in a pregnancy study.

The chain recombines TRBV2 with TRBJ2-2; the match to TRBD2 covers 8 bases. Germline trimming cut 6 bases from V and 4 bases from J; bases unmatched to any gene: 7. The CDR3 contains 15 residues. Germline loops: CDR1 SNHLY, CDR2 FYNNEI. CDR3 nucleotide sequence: TGTGCCAGCAGGATGAGCAGCGGGGGCACCGGGGAGCTGTTTTTT. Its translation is CASRMSSGGTGELFF.

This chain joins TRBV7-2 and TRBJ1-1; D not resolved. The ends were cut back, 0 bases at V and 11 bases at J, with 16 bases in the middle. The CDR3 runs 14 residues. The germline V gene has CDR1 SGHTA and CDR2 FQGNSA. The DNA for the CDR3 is TGTGCCAGCAGCTTAGCGCTGGCCATCCCCGGGGCTTTCTTT. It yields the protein CASSLALAIPGAFF.

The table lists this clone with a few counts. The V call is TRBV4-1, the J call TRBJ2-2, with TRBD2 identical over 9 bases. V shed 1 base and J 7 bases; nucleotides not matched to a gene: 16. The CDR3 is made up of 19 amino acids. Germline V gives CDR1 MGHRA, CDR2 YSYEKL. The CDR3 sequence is CASSQGPLAGGPSGGELFF. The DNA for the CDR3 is TGCGCCAGCAGCCAAGGACCTCTTGCGGGGGGGCCTAGTGGCGGGGAGCTGTTTTTT.

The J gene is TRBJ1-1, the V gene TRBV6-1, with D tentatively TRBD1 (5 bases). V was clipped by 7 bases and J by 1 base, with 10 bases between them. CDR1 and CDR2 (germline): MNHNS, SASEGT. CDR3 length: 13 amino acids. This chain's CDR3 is CASNRQSNTEAFF. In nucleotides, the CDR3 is TGTGCCAGCAACCGACAGTCGAACACTGAAGCTTTCTTT.

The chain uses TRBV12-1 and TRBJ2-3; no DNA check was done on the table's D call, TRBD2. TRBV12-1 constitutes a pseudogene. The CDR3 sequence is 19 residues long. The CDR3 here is CASSFHPPRTSGLTDTQYF. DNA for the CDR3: TGTGCCAGCAGCTTTCACCCCCCCCGGACTAGCGGGCTCACAGATACGCAGTATTTT.

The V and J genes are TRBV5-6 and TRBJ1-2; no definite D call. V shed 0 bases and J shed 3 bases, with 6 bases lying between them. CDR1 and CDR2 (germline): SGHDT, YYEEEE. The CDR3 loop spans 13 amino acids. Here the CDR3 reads CASSLGGDYGYTF. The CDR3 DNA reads TGTGCCAGCAGCTTGGGCGGGGACTATGGCTACACCTTC.

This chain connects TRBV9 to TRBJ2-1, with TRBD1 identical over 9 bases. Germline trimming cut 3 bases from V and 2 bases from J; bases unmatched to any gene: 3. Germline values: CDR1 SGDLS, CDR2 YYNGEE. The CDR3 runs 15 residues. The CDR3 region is CASSEGQGAYNEQFF. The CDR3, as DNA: TGTGCCAGCAGCGAGGGACAGGGTGCCTACAATGAGCAGTTCTTC.

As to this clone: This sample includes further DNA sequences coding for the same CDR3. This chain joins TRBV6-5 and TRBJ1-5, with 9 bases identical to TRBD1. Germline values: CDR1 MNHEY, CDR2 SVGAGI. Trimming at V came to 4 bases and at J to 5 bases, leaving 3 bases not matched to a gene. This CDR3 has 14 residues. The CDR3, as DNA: TGTGCCAGCAGTTCAGGACAGGGGTATCAGCCCCAGCATTTT. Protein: CASSSGQGYQPQHF.

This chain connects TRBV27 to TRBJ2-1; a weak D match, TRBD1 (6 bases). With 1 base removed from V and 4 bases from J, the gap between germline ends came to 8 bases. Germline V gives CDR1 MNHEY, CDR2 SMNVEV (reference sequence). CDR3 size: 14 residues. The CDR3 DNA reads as TGTGCCAGCAGTTTATACAGGGAGTACAATGAGCAGTTCTTC. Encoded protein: CASSLYREYNEQFF.

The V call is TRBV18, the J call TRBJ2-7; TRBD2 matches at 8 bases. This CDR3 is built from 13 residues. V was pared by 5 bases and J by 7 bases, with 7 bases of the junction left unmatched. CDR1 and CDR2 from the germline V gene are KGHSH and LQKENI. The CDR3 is CASSANGRGEQYF. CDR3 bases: TGTGCCAGCTCAGCAAACGGGAGGGGTGAGCAGTACTTC.

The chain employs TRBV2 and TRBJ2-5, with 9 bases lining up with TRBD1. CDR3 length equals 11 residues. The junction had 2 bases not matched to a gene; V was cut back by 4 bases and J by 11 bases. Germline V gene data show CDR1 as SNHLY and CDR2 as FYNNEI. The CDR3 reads CASSGTGEQYF. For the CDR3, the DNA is TGTGCCAGCAGTGGGACAGGGGAGCAGTACTTC.

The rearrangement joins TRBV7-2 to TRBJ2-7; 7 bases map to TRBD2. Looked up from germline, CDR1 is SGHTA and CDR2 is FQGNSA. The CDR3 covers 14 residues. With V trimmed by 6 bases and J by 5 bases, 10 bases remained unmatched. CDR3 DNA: TGTGCCAGCAGATACCTTACTAGCGTCGACGAGCAGTACTTC. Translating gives CASRYLTSVDEQYF.

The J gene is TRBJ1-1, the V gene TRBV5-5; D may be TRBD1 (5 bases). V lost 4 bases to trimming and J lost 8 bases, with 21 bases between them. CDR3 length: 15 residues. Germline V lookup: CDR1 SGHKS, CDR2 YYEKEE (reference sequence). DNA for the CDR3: TGTGCCAGCAGCCAACGAGCCCAGGGTGGGTCGGAAGCTTTCTTT. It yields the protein CASSQRAQGGSEAFF.

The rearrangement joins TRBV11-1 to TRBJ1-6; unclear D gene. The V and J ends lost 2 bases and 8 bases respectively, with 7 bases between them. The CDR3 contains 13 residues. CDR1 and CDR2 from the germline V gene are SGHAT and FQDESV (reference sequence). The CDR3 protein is CASSLSGYSPLHF. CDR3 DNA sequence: TGTGCCAGCAGCTTAAGCGGCTATTCACCCCTCCACTTT. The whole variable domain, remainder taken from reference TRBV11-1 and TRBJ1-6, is EAEVAQSPRYKITEKSQAVAFWCDPISGHATLYWYRQILGQGPELLVQFQDESVVDDSQLPKDRFSAERLKGVDSTLKIQPAELGDSAMYLCASSLSGYSPLHFGNGTRLTVT.

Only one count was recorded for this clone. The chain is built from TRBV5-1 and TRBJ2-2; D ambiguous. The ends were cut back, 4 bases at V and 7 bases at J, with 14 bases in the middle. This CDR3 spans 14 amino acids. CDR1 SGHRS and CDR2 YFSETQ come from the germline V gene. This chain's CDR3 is CASSIMYQDGELFF. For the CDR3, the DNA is TGCGCCAGCAGCATAATGTATCAGGACGGGGAGCTGTTTTTT.

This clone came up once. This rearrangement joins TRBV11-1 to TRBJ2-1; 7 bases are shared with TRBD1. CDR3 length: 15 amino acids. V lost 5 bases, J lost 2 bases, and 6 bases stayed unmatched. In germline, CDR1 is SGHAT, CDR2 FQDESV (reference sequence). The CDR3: CASSISGTAYNEQFF. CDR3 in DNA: TGTGCCAGCAGCATTAGTGGGACAGCCTACAATGAGCAGTTCTTC. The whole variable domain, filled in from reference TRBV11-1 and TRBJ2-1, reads EAEVAQSPRYKITEKSQAVAFWCDPISGHATLYWYRQILGQGPELLVQFQDESVVDDSQLPKDRFSAERLKGVDSTLKIQPAELGDSAMYLCASSISGTAYNEQFFGPGTRLTVL.

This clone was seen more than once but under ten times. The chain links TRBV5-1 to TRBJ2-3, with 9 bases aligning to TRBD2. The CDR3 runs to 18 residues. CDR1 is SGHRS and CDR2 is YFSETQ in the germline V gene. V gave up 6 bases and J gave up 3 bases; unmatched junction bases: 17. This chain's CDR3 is CASKGFGTLAGDTDTQYF. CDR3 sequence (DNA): TGCGCCAGCAAGGGCTTCGGAACTTTAGCGGGGGATACAGATACGCAGTATTTT.

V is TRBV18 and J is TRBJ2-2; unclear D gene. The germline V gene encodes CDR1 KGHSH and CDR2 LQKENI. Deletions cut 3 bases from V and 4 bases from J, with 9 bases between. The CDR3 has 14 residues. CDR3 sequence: CASSPLYGTGELFF. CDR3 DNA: TGTGCCAGCTCACCCCTTTACGGCACCGGGGAGCTGTTTTTT.

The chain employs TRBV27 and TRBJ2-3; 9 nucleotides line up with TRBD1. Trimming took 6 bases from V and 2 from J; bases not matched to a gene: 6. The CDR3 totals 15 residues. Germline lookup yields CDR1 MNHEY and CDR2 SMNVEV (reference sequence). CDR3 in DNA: TGTGCCAGCAGAGCCTGGACAGGGGTCACAGATACGCAGTATTTT. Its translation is CASRAWTGVTDTQYF.

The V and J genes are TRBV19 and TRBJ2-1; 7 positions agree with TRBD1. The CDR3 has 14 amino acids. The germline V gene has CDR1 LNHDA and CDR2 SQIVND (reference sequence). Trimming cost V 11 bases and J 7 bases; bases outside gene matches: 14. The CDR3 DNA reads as TGTGCCTCGGCGAGGGGACAGTCTCCGAATGAGCAGTTCTTC. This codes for CASARGQSPNEQFF.

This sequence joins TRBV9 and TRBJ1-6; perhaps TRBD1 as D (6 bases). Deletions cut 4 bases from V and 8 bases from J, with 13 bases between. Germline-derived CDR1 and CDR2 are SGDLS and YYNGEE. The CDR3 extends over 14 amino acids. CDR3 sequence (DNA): TGTGCCAGCAGCCGAGGGGGGGGAGATTCACCCCTCCACTTT. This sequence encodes CASSRGGGDSPLHF.

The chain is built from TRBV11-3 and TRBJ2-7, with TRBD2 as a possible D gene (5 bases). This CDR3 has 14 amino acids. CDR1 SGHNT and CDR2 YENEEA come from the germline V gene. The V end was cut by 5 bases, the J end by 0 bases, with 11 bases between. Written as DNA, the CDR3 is TGTGCCAGCAGCCCACCCGGGGACTCCTACGAGCAGTACTTC. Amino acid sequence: CASSPPGDSYEQYF.

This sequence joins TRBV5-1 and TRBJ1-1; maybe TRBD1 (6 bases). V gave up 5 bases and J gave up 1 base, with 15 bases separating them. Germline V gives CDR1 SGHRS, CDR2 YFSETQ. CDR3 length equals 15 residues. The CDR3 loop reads CASSLMRGGNTEAFF. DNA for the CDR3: TGCGCCAGCAGTCTTATGCGAGGGGGGAACACTGAAGCTTTCTTT. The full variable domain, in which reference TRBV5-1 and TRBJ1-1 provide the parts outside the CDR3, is KAGVTQTPRYLIKTRGQQVTLSCSPISGHRSVSWYQQTPGQGLQFLFEYFSETQRNKGNFPGRFSGRQFSNSRSEMNVSTLELGDSALYLCASSLMRGGNTEAFFGQGTRLTVV.

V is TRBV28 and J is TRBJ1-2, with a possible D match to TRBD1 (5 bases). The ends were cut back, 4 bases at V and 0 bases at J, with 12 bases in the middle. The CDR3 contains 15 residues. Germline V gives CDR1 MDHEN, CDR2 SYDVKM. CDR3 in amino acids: CASSSQDRSNYGYTF. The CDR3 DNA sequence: TGTGCCAGCAGTTCCCAAGACAGATCTAACTATGGCTACACCTTC.

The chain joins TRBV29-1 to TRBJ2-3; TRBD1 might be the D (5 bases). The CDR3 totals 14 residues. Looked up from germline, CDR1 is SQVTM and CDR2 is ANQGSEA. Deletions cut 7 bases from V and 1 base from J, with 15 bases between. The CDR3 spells CSAPRGWGTDTQYF. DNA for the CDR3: TGCAGCGCCCCTAGGGGTTGGGGCACAGATACGCAGTATTTT.

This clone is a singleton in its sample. This CDR3 is CASMRTGNQPQHF. CDR3 DNA sequence: TGTGCCAGCATGCGGACAGGGAATCAGCCCCAGCATTTT. The chain is built from TRBV6-1 and TRBJ1-5, with 8 positions matching TRBD1. The V segment lost 7 bases and the J segment 4 bases; nucleotides outside the gene matches: 3. This CDR3 contains 13 residues. The germline V gene has CDR1 MNHNS and CDR2 SASEGT.

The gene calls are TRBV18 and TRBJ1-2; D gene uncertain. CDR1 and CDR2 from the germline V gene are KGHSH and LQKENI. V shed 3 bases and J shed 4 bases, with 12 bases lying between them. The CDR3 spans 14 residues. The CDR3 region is CASSPLTESYGYTF. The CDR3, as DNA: TGTGCCAGCTCACCCCTGACGGAGAGCTATGGCTACACCTTC.

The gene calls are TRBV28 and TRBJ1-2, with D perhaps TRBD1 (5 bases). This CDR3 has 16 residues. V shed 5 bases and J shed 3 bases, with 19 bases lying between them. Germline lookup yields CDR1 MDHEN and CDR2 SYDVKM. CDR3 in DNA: TGTGCCAGCAGTCCCGGGGGGGGTTCTTCTTACTATGGCTACACCTTC. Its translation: CASSPGGGSSYYGYTF.

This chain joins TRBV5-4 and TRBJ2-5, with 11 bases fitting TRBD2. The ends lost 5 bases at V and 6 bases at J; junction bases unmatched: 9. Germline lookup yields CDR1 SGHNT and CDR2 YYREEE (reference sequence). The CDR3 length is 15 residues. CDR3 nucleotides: TGTGCCAGCAGTGACGCTAGCGGGGGGCCGAAGACCCAGTACTTC. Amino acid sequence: CASSDASGGPKTQYF.